The 30 T cell receptor beta chains in this list originate from one sample, sequenced in a study of blood T cell repertoires in COVID-19. The assay was immunoSEQ multiplex PCR, and TCRdb's table has in-frame clones only and misses some. The sample yields roughly 230,000 clones, approximately 82% seen once. Sequencing input: peripheral blood. These receptors all come from a man aged 40-49 years with active or convalescent COVID-19.

The chain couples TRBV6-5 to TRBJ1-1; no firm D call. CDR1 and CDR2 (germline): MNHEY, SVGAGI. The CDR3 covers 13 residues. The V and J ends lost 6 bases and 2 bases respectively, with 10 bases between them. The CDR3 nucleotides read TGTGCCAGCAGGTCAGTCACCAACACTGAAGCTTTCTTT. Its protein is CASRSVTNTEAFF.

The gene calls are TRBV27 and TRBJ1-5, with TRBD1 matching over 10 bases. Germline V gene data show CDR1 as MNHEY and CDR2 as SMNVEV (reference sequence). Trimming cost V 6 bases and J 6 bases; bases outside gene matches: 8. The length of the CDR3 is 15 residues. The CDR3 sequence is CASSRDRGSGQPQHF. Here the CDR3 DNA reads TGTGCCAGCAGCCGGGACAGGGGTTCTGGTCAGCCCCAGCATTTT.

The chain recombines TRBV9 with TRBJ2-1; D remains ambiguous. CDR3 length: 15 amino acids. With 0 bases removed from V and 0 bases from J, the gap between germline ends came to 7 bases. In germline, CDR1 is SGDLS, CDR2 YYNGEE. The CDR3 loop is CASSVAMSSYNEQFF. The CDR3 nucleotides are TGTGCCAGCAGCGTAGCTATGAGCTCCTACAATGAGCAGTTCTTC.

The chain couples TRBV7-3 to TRBJ2-5, with 9 bases identical to TRBD1. This CDR3 has 16 amino acids. Germline-derived CDR1 and CDR2 are SGHTA and FQGTGA. The V gene end was trimmed by 4 bases and the J gene end by 2 bases; junction bases not matched to a gene: 8. CDR3 amino acids: CASSSSPGTGQETQYF. CDR3 in DNA: TGTGCCAGCAGCTCCTCTCCCGGGACAGGGCAAGAGACCCAGTACTTC.

The V call is TRBV28, the J call TRBJ1-2; tentative D call: TRBD1 (6 bases). The germline V gene has CDR1 MDHEN and CDR2 SYDVKM. V was trimmed by 6 bases and J by 8 bases, leaving 16 bases between them. This CDR3 has 13 amino acids. CDR3 sequence (DNA): TGTGCCAGCAGGCGAACAGGGTCGGGCGGCTACACCTTC. Its protein product is CASRRTGSGGYTF.

The chain links TRBV28 to TRBJ2-5; TRBD1 matches 7 bases. This CDR3 is 14 amino acids long. V trimming: 4 bases; J trimming: 5 bases; junction bases outside the gene matches: 7. Germline values: CDR1 MDHEN, CDR2 SYDVKM. The CDR3 region is CASSSTGRMETQYF. The CDR3 bases are TGTGCCAGCAGTTCGACAGGGCGTATGGAGACCCAGTACTTC. Supplemented by reference TRBV28 and TRBJ2-5, the full variable domain reads DVKVTQSSRYLVKRTGEKVFLECVQDMDHENMFWYRQDPGLGLRLIYFSYDVKMKEKGDIPEGYSVSREKKERFSLILESASTNQTSMYLCASSSTGRMETQYFGPGTRLLVL.

This rearrangement joins TRBV28 to TRBJ2-7; 7 bases map to TRBD2. CDR1 and CDR2 from the germline V gene are MDHEN and SYDVKM. There are 13 residues in the CDR3. V was pared by 7 bases and J by 2 bases, with 5 bases of the junction left unmatched. The CDR3 DNA sequence: TGTGCCAGCAAATCTGGGGGGGCCTACGAGCAGTACTTC. Encoded protein: CASKSGGAYEQYF.

This chain uses TRBV19 with TRBJ2-7; TRBD1 matches at 7 bases. This CDR3 comprises 13 residues. J was trimmed by 7 bases and V by 3 bases; bases with no gene match: 6. Germline V gene sequence: CDR1 LNHDA, CDR2 SQIVND (reference sequence). The CDR3 nucleotides read TGTGCCAGTAGTATGGGCGGCAGGGGGGAGCAGTACTTC. Protein sequence: CASSMGGRGEQYF.

Only a few counts were recorded for this clone. This chain uses TRBV29-1 with TRBJ2-7; TRBD1 matches 10 bases. CDR3 length: 13 amino acids. J gave up 6 bases and V 5 bases, and 7 bases lay outside the gene matches. From germline, CDR1 is SQVTM and CDR2 ANQGSEA. In DNA, the CDR3 is TGCAGCGTTAGTTCGGGACAGGGGTTCGAGCAGTACTTC. Amino acid sequence: CSVSSGQGFEQYF.

V usage is TRBV19 and J usage is TRBJ1-1; D uncertain. CDR1 is LNHDA and CDR2 is SQIVND in the germline V gene (reference sequence). This CDR3 has 13 amino acids. Between the trimmed V and J ends, which lost 6 bases and 1 base, there was a span of 9 bases. CDR3 bases: TGTGCCAGTAGCTATATTAAGAACACTGAAGCTTTCTTT. Encoded protein: CASSYIKNTEAFF.

This chain connects TRBV12-3 or TRBV12-4 to TRBJ2-1; tentatively, D is TRBD1 (6 bases). V was clipped by 3 bases and J by 10 bases, with 13 bases between them. The CDR3 contains 13 residues. CDR3 DNA sequence: TGTGCCAGCAGTTTCGGCTCCACAGGGGAGCAGTTCTTC. It encodes CASSFGSTGEQFF.

V gene TRBV6-5 combines with J gene TRBJ2-7; D may be TRBD1 (6 bases). Germline CDR1 and CDR2: MNHEY and SVGAGI. The V end lost 1 base, the J end lost 7 bases, and 11 bases lay between the germline ends. This CDR3 has 13 residues. CDR3 coding DNA: TGTGCCAGCAGTTACTTTGCCCAGGGGGAGCAGTACTTC. It specifies CASSYFAQGEQYF.

The chain joins TRBV28 to TRBJ1-1; D might be TRBD1 (6 bases). The CDR3 covers 14 residues. Germline assignment: CDR1 MDHEN and CDR2 SYDVKM. V was shortened by 7 bases and J by 1 base, with 13 bases between the two germline ends. In DNA, the CDR3 is TGTGCCAGCACCGCCGGGACACGGAACACTGAAGCTTTCTTT. Residues: CASTAGTRNTEAFF.

This clone was seen only once. V and J are TRBV11-2 and TRBJ1-2; D is perhaps TRBD1 (6 bases). With 5 bases removed from V and 6 bases from J, the gap between germline ends came to 16 bases. The length of the CDR3 is 14 residues. The germline V gene has CDR1 SGHAT and CDR2 FQNNGV. CDR3 bases: TGTGCCAGCAGCCGCGACAGGACCCAGGATGGCTACACCTTC. Protein: CASSRDRTQDGYTF.

The sample holds one count of this clone. V gene TRBV11-2 combines with J gene TRBJ1-3; TRBD1 agrees at 8 bases. The CDR3 sequence is 17 residues long. Trimming cost V 5 bases and J 0 bases; bases outside gene matches: 9. CDR1 is SGHAT and CDR2 is FQNNGV in the germline V gene. The DNA of the CDR3 is TGTGCCAGCAGCGAAAAGACAGGGGTTCGCTCTGGAAACACCATATATTTT. Protein: CASSEKTGVRSGNTIYF. The full variable domain, completed using reference TRBV11-2 and TRBJ1-3, is EAGVAQSPRYKIIEKRQSVAFWCNPISGHATLYWYQQILGQGPKLLIQFQNNGVVDDSQLPKDRFSAERLKGVDSTLKIQPAKLEDSAVYLCASSEKTGVRSGNTIYFGEGSWLTVV.

The gene calls are TRBV30 and TRBJ1-2; TRBD1 agrees at 10 bases. Germline V gives CDR1 GTSNPN, CDR2 SVGIG (reference sequence). The CDR3 loop spans 15 amino acids. The ends lost 4 bases at V and 2 bases at J; junction bases unmatched: 7. The CDR3: CAWTPRDRGNYGYTF. CDR3 in DNA: TGTGCCTGGACCCCCCGGGACAGGGGAAACTATGGCTACACCTTC.

The CDR3 here is CASSLQGAVEAFF. The CDR3 DNA reads TGTGCCAGCAGCCTACAGGGGGCTGTAGAAGCTTTCTTT. The chain uses TRBV14 and TRBJ1-1; 9 bases align to TRBD1. The CDR3 consists of 13 residues. Germline CDR1 is SGHDN and CDR2 is FVKESK. Trimming took 4 bases from V and 8 from J; bases not matched to a gene: 5.

The V gene is TRBV24-1, the J gene TRBJ2-1, with 7 positions matching TRBD2. This CDR3 has 16 residues. Germline loops: CDR1 KGHDR, CDR2 SFDVKD. J gave up 6 bases and V 3 bases, and 10 bases lay outside the gene matches. The CDR3: CATSDPGLVGSNEQFF. Here the CDR3 DNA reads TGTGCCACCAGTGATCCCGGACTAGTTGGGTCCAATGAGCAGTTCTTC.

The chain uses TRBV9 and TRBJ2-3; D perhaps matches TRBD1 (7 bases). Trimming shortened V by 0 bases and J by 4 bases, and 18 bases separated the two germline ends. This CDR3 has 17 residues. Germline loops: CDR1 SGDLS, CDR2 YYNGEE. The CDR3 protein is CASSVVAGGGGPDTQYF. The CDR3, as DNA: TGTGCCAGCAGCGTAGTGGCAGGGGGAGGTGGGCCAGATACGCAGTATTTT.

The chain employs TRBV2 and TRBJ2-2; TRBD2 agrees at 8 bases. The junction had 8 bases not matched to a gene; V was cut back by 8 bases and J by 0 bases. Germline-derived CDR1 and CDR2 are SNHLY and FYNNEI. CDR3 size: 16 residues. The CDR3 sequence: CASARTSPANTGELFF. The CDR3 nucleotides are TGTGCCAGCGCCCGGACTAGCCCCGCGAACACCGGGGAGCTGTTTTTT.

CDR3 protein: CASSLRDRYSYEQYF. DNA for the CDR3: TGTGCCAGCAGCTTAAGGGACAGGTACTCCTACGAGCAGTACTTC. This sequence joins TRBV7-3 and TRBJ2-7; 8 bases map to TRBD1. The CDR3 spans 15 residues. The V segment lost 1 base and the J segment 0 bases; nucleotides outside the gene matches: 2. CDR1 and CDR2 (germline): SGHTA, FQGTGA.

The V call is TRBV9, the J call TRBJ1-6, with 8 positions matching TRBD1. The CDR3 runs to 15 residues. The germline gives CDR1 SGDLS, CDR2 YYNGEE. V trimming: 3 bases; J trimming: 8 bases; junction bases outside the gene matches: 7. The CDR3 region is CASSEQGGSHSPLHF. CDR3 sequence (DNA): TGTGCCAGCAGCGAACAGGGGGGGAGCCATTCACCCCTCCACTTT.

The rearrangement links TRBV6-6 to TRBJ1-1, with a tentative D call TRBD1 (5 bases). This CDR3 has 11 amino acids. The germline gives CDR1 MNHNY, CDR2 SVGAGI (reference sequence). Trimming left V 8 bases short and J 5 bases short, with 9 bases between. CDR3 DNA: TGTGCCAGCCTGCGGGGGACTGAAGCTTTCTTT. Encoded protein: CASLRGTEAFF.

The rearrangement joins TRBV2 to TRBJ2-5; D possibly corresponds to TRBD1 (6 bases). The length of the CDR3 is 12 residues. Per germline, CDR1 SNHLY and CDR2 FYNNEI. The CDR3 nucleotides read TGTGCAGGGGGTGCATTGGGAGAGACCCAGTACTTC. Its protein product is CAGGALGETQYF.

This CDR3 reads CASSRIGELFF. The CDR3 DNA is TGTGCCAGCAGTCGTATCGGGGAGCTGTTTTTT. The rearrangement uses TRBV11-3 and TRBJ2-2, with no clear D. This CDR3 has 11 residues. V lost 6 bases to trimming and J lost 7 bases, with 6 bases between them. The germline V gene encodes CDR1 SGHNT and CDR2 YENEEA.

This clone was seen only once. The chain employs TRBV5-1 and TRBJ2-1; TRBD2 agrees at 8 bases. Germline V gene data show CDR1 as SGHRS and CDR2 as YFSETQ. The CDR3 consists of 17 residues. V shed 0 bases and J 7 bases; nucleotides not matched to a gene: 12. Written as DNA, the CDR3 is TGCGCCAGCAGCTTGGCCATTGGTCCAGCGGGGGAAAATGAGCAGTTCTTC. Protein product: CASSLAIGPAGENEQFF.

The V and J genes are TRBV2 and TRBJ2-5; D is ambiguous. This CDR3 has 14 amino acids. Looked up from germline, CDR1 is SNHLY and CDR2 is FYNNEI. V was pared by 6 bases and J by 4 bases, with 15 bases between. This CDR3 reads CASRVGDIRETQYF. CDR3 bases: TGTGCCAGCAGAGTAGGCGACATCCGAGAGACCCAGTACTTC.

The chain has TRBV24-1 and TRBJ2-1, with TRBD1 identical over 11 bases. With 4 bases clipped from V and 8 bases from J, the junction kept 9 bases outside the gene matches. Germline CDR1 is KGHDR and CDR2 is SFDVKD. CDR3 length: 16 amino acids. CDR3 nucleotides: TGTGCCACCAGTGACTCCGGGACAGGGGGTTGGGATGAGCAGTTCTTC. This translates into CATSDSGTGGWDEQFF.

The sample holds one count of this clone. The chain has TRBV6-1 and TRBJ2-1, with TRBD2 as a possible D gene (6 bases). The CDR3 has 17 amino acids. CDR1 is MNHNS and CDR2 is SASEGT in the germline V gene. The ends were cut back, 1 base at V and 2 bases at J, with 15 bases in the middle. The CDR3 region has the DNA TGTGCCAGCAGTGAAGACCTAGCGCCGGGGGCCTACAATGAGCAGTTCTTC. Amino acids: CASSEDLAPGAYNEQFF.

This clone was counted a single time. The chain joins TRBV29-1 to TRBJ1-5; D is unresolved. Trimming removed 6 bases from V and 0 bases from J, with 9 bases in between. CDR3 size: 13 residues. Germline V lookup: CDR1 SQVTM, CDR2 ANQGSEA. CDR3 in amino acids: CSVASYSNQPQHF. The CDR3 nucleotides are TGCAGCGTCGCGAGTTATAGCAATCAGCCCCAGCATTTT.